This T cell receptor beta chain originates from a study of T cell repertoires in ileal Crohn's disease. Notes on the study in general: High-frequency clones were more common in sorted CD8 than CD4 cells.

The method was immunoSEQ multiplex PCR; TCRdb's version includes in-frame clones alone and lacks a portion of them. The sample holds approximately 17,000 clones, about 90% seen once. Trimming at V came to 0 bases and at J to 3 bases, leaving 10 bases not matched to a gene. The CDR3 contains 17 residues. Germline V gives CDR1 MGHRA, CDR2 YSYEKL. A note on this clone: Its antigen is not identified.

This receptor was identified in an adult with Crohn's disease. The sample consisted of ileal tissue. The chain carries TRBV4-1 and TRBJ2-7; TRBD2 agrees at 8 bases. CDR3 sequence reads: CASSQDGPSGGHYEQYF. Here the CDR3 DNA reads TGCGCCAGCAGCCAAGATGGGCCTTCGGGAGGGCACTACGAGCAGTACTTC.